This T cell receptor (beta chain) is drawn from a study of blood T cell repertoires in COVID-19 (TCRdb year 2020). With regard to the full study: Samples covering the acute and convalescent phases of COVID-19 were provided by collaborators in the United States, Italy and Spain. Nearly every sample came with metadata listing a de-identified subject ID, COVID-19 status, age in years and sex. Deeply sampled blood TCRbeta repertoires from subjects exposed to, actively infected with, or recovered from COVID-19 were included in the dataset. The samples were drawn from the first 160 participants of the ongoing ImmuneRACE study and from some 1,300 subjects provided by 6 global collaborators. Where available, HLA class I and class II types were taken from metadata supplied by the sample provider and were not determined by assay-based typing. The material from the prospective study consisted of cDNA or gDNA derived from T cells, B-cell-depleted T cells, or PBMCs. A freely available public database, intended as a resource for researchers studying the immune response to SARS-CoV-2, is where the repertoires were released.

On the study overall, not on this receptor specifically: The quantity of clinical and demographic metadata differed by source and by participant and was supplied without curation.

TCRbeta CDR3 regions were amplified from genomic DNA by means of the immunoSEQ Assay, a bias-controlled multiplex PCR. Concerning the study's data processing: Within the assay, amplification of reference gene primers was used to estimate how many nucleated cells each sample contained. Sequence reads were collapsed and filtered to measure the absolute abundance of every unique TCRbeta CDR3 rearrangement. Productive Simpson clonality was computed per sample as the square root of Simpson's diversity index over productive rearrangements. This is the immuneACCESS table as TCRdb keeps it, with only in-frame sequences that have V and J called. A part of the clones is gone; compared with another copy, unresolved V genes explain less than half, and the rest is unexplained. The V and J calls and clone size were taken over from that table, and D and trimming were inferred from the DNA. The sample includes roughly 190,000 clones, with 85% to 90% observed a single time. The ten largest clones capture approximately 8.9% of the sample.

After removal of 4 bases from V and 7 bases from J, the junction retains 15 bases not matched to a gene. The CDR3 runs 18 residues from the cysteine to the phenylalanine. The retained sequence is limited to the CDR3, 54 bases, with the frame set at the first base. Per the germline V gene (reference sequence), SGHKS is the CDR1 and YYEKEE is the CDR2. The collaborating institutions used their own protocols to collect whole blood in K2EDTA tubes. For TCRbeta analysis, collaborators shipped samples as frozen whole blood, isolated PBMCs, or DNA extracted from either of those sample types. Turning to this clone: What antigen it recognizes has not been identified. The record has no base qualities; no much larger clone is one base away.

This clonotype originated in an older woman with acute or convalescent COVID-19. The chain employs TRBV5-5 and TRBJ2-4; 12 bases in the junction line up with TRBD2. Material: peripheral blood. The nucleotide sequence is given as TGTGCCAGCAGCAACCCGGGACTAGCGGGCCCTGGGGGGAACATTCAGTACTTC. This encodes CASSNPGLAGPGGNIQYF.